This T cell receptor beta chain was observed in a study of blood T cell repertoires in COVID-19. For the study at large: COVID-19 samples collected from the United States, Italy and Spain covered acute and convalescent phases. The analysed material was cDNA or gDNA that came from T cells, B-cell-depleted T cells, or PBMCs.

Here immunoSEQ multiplex PCR was the method, and the copy in TCRdb shows in-frame clones only, minus some. This repertoire shows more than 60,000 clones, 90% found once; its top ten account for 6.9%. V lost 0 bases, J lost 0 bases, and 9 bases lay in between. Germline CDR1 SGHRS, CDR2 YFSETQ. CDR3 length: 16 residues. Sequences were obtained from peripheral blood. The receptor was derived from a human donor in a cohort sampled during active COVID-19. This sequence joins TRBV5-1 and TRBJ1-4; TRBD1 might be the D (5 bases). CDR3 sequence (DNA): TGCGCCAGCAGCTTGGGACAGCCCACAACTAATGAAAAACTGTTTTTT. Translating gives CASSLGQPTTNEKLFF.